Listed below are T cell receptor beta chains from one sample, sequenced in a study of response to subunit inactivated influenza vaccine. TCRdb called the RT-PCR reads again in MiXCR, with one record for every CDR3 protein. Of about 780,000 distinct CDR3 sequences detected, around 18% appear once; the ten largest clones hold around 9.9%. Source: PBMCs from blood, taken about 5 days after vaccination. The receptors come from a man aged 45-65 years who received an inactivated influenza vaccine. The CDR3 runs from the conserved cysteine through the conserved F or W. The D gene is left open where the match is weak. Rows may omit the clone size; those that give it use once, few, many or a size class.

j_call,v_call,d_call,cdr3_length,clone_size,cdr3_aa,cdr3_nt
TRBJ2-2,TRBV10-1,NA,14,few,CASKRSPNTGELFF,TGCGCCAGCAAGAGGTCCCCGAACACCGGGGAGCTGTTTTTT
TRBJ2-1,TRBV7-2,NA,15,few,CASSPGGLLSNEQFF,TGTGCCAGCAGCCCCGGCGGGCTACTCTCCAATGAGCAGTTCTTC
TRBJ1-5,TRBV7-2,NA,13,few,CASSLRRAQPQHF,TGTGCCAGCAGCTTACGAAGGGCTCAGCCCCAGCATTTT
TRBJ2-7,TRBV20-1,TRBD2,13,NA,CSASLAGTYEQYF,TGCAGTGCTAGTCTAGCGGGGACCTACGAGCAGTACTTC
TRBJ2-3,TRBV20-1,NA,14,NA,CSALDSSRPGTQYF,TGCAGTGCCCTAGACTCGAGCCGGCCGGGTACGCAGTATTTT
TRBJ2-7,TRBV5-1,NA,14,few,CASSLDSGYYEQYF,TGCGCCAGCAGCTTGGACTCGGGGTACTACGAGCAGTACTTC
TRBJ2-1,TRBV24-1,TRBD2,16,NA,CATSPPLAGLHNEQFF,TGTGCCACCTCCCCCCCGTTAGCGGGACTCCACAATGAGCAGTTCTTC
TRBJ2-7,TRBV7-2,NA,13,NA,CASSQNTGYEQYF,TGTGCCAGCAGTCAAAATACAGGGTACGAGCAGTACTTC
TRBJ1-2,TRBV12-3/TRBV12-4,NA,15,many,CASSSRTGGTRGYTF,TGTGCCAGCAGCTCCCGTACCGGTGGGACTAGGGGCTACACCTTC
TRBJ2-5,TRBV6-2/TRBV6-3,TRBD2,16,NA,CASSYRGLAGVETQYF,TGTGCCAGCAGTTACCGGGGACTAGCGGGGGTTGAGACCCAGTACTTC
TRBJ1-1,TRBV20-1,NA,10,few,CSGWETEAFF,TGCAGCGGGTGGGAAACTGAAGCTTTCTTT
TRBJ2-2,TRBV7-9,NA,16,NA,CASSLRPRVDTGELFF,TGTGCCAGCAGCTTAAGACCCAGGGTGGACACCGGGGAGCTGTTTTTT
TRBJ2-7,TRBV12-3/TRBV12-4,NA,15,NA,CASSLAGASPNEQYF,TGTGCCAGCAGTTTAGCCGGGGCTAGTCCCAACGAGCAGTACTTC
TRBJ2-7,TRBV12-3/TRBV12-4,TRBD1,15,few,CASSSLGTEGYEQYF,TGTGCCAGCAGCTCCCTGGGGACAGAGGGCTACGAGCAGTACTTC
TRBJ2-2,TRBV29-1,TRBD1,15,NA,CSVLPGQGRTGELFF,TGCAGCGTTCTTCCGGGACAGGGGAGAACCGGGGAGCTGTTTTTT
TRBJ2-4,TRBV30,NA,12,few,CAWSDLRNIQYF,TGTGCCTGGAGTGACCTACGGAACATTCAGTACTTC
TRBJ2-1,TRBV7-9,NA,13,NA,CASSASIWAEQFF,TGTGCCAGCAGCGCCAGTATTTGGGCTGAGCAGTTCTTC
TRBJ2-5,TRBV20-1,TRBD1,16,few,CSARDRLRGQWETQYF,TGCAGTGCTAGAGATCGGTTGAGGGGGCAATGGGAGACCCAGTACTTC
TRBJ1-2,TRBV20-1,NA,14,NA,CSAIRDIKNYGYTF,TGCAGTGCGATCAGGGACATAAAGAACTATGGCTACACCTTC
TRBJ2-4,TRBV10-3,NA,14,few,CAISGHGGKNIQYF,TGTGCCATCAGTGGGCACGGCGGCAAAAACATTCAGTACTTC
TRBJ2-1,TRBV7-6,NA,17,few,CASSLYGAGALGDEQFF,TGTGCCAGCAGCTTGTACGGGGCGGGCGCCCTCGGAGATGAGCAGTTCTTC
TRBJ1-3,TRBV20-1,TRBD1,14,NA,CSAGQGAFGNTIYF,TGCAGTGCTGGACAGGGGGCATTTGGAAACACCATATATTTT
TRBJ1-1,TRBV4-3,NA,16,NA,CASTSAWGGSNTEAFF,TGCGCCAGCACTTCAGCTTGGGGGGGCAGCAACACTGAAGCTTTCTTT
TRBJ1-1,TRBV27,NA,13,few,CASNGQADTEAFF,TGTGCCAGCAATGGGCAGGCCGACACTGAAGCTTTCTTT
TRBJ1-6,TRBV2,NA,14,few,CASSEGRTTSPLHF,TGTGCCAGCAGTGAAGGGAGGACGACTTCACCCCTCCACTTT
TRBJ2-7,TRBV5-1,NA,13,NA,CASSLRGQYEQYF,TGCGCCAGCAGCTTGAGAGGCCAATACGAGCAGTACTTC